These 25 T cell receptor beta chains came from one sample sequenced in a study of blood T cell repertoires in COVID-19. The method was immunoSEQ multiplex PCR; TCRdb's version includes in-frame clones alone and lacks a portion of them. The data hold 170,000 or so clones, with around 85% observed a single time. Sequencing was carried out using peripheral blood. The receptors derive from a man aged 45 to 65 with active or convalescent COVID-19.

The rearrangement links TRBV11-2 to TRBJ1-1; 10 bases are shared with TRBD1. The CDR3 covers 15 residues. The germline CDR1 and CDR2 sequences are SGHAT and FQNNGV. The ends lost 3 bases at V and 5 bases at J; junction bases unmatched: 6. The CDR3 nucleotides read TGTGCCAGCAGCTTTAAAGGACAGGGGGGAACTGAAGCTTTCTTT. Its translation: CASSFKGQGGTEAFF.

The rearrangement uses TRBV7-2 and TRBJ1-3; D perhaps matches TRBD1 (5 bases). The CDR3 is 14 amino acids. CDR1 is SGHTA, CDR2 FQGNSA, per germline. Trimming took off 4 bases at V and 2 bases at J, with 9 bases between the two ends. CDR3 nucleotide sequence: TGTGCCAGCAGCTCAAGGGGTCCTGGAAACACCATATATTTT. The encoded protein is CASSSRGPGNTIYF.

V usage is TRBV25-1 and J usage is TRBJ1-1; no firm D call. This CDR3 region has 15 residues. Germline V gives CDR1 MGHDK, CDR2 SYGVNS. V lost 1 base and J 4 bases, leaving 13 bases between the germline ends. DNA for the CDR3: TGTGCCAGCAGTGAATCGGTCACCCGAGGCACTGAAGCTTTCTTT. Translated, it gives CASSESVTRGTEAFF.

This clone showed up just a few times. The V call is TRBV6-1, the J call TRBJ2-1; TRBD2 agrees at 11 bases. CDR1 MNHNS and CDR2 SASEGT come from the germline V gene. V lost 3 bases and J lost 9; bases outside the gene matches: 4. CDR3 length: 14 residues. The CDR3 DNA sequence: TGTGCCAGCAGTGACAGCGGGACTAGCGGTGAGCAGTTCTTC. This translates into CASSDSGTSGEQFF.

The chain carries TRBV30 and TRBJ1-3, with 11 positions matching TRBD1. This CDR3 contains 14 residues. The junction had 6 bases not matched to a gene; V was cut back by 5 bases and J by 6 bases. Germline-derived CDR1 and CDR2 are GTSNPN and SVGIG (reference sequence). The chain's CDR3 is CAWRRDRGVNTIYF. The CDR3 region has the DNA TGTGCCTGGCGCCGGGACAGGGGGGTAAACACCATATATTTT. Filled out from reference TRBV30 and TRBJ1-3, the complete variable domain reads SQTIHQWPATLVQPVGSPLSLECTVEGTSNPNLYWYRQAAGRGLQLLFYSVGIGQISSEVPQNLSASRPQDRQFILSSKKLLLSDSGFYLCAWRRDRGVNTIYFGEGSWLTVV.

The rearrangement links TRBV24-1 to TRBJ1-5; tentative D call: TRBD1 (5 bases). V dropped 5 bases and J dropped 5 bases, with 12 bases sitting between them. This CDR3 has 14 amino acids. Germline lookup yields CDR1 KGHDR and CDR2 SFDVKD. This CDR3 is CATSAGREDQPQHF. The CDR3 DNA sequence: TGTGCCACCAGTGCCGGCAGGGAAGATCAGCCCCAGCATTTT.

This chain joins TRBV11-1 and TRBJ1-3; D not resolved. This CDR3 spans 14 amino acids. Trimming removed 5 bases from V and 1 base from J, with 9 bases in between. Germline loops: CDR1 SGHAT, CDR2 FQDESV (reference sequence). The CDR3 protein is CASSLQMSGNTIYF. In DNA, the CDR3 is TGTGCCAGCAGCCTACAGATGTCTGGAAACACCATATATTTT.

The rearrangement uses TRBV30 and TRBJ2-7; TRBD2 is a possible D gene (6 bases). Trimming removed 6 bases at V and 0 bases at J, with 15 bases between. CDR3 size: 14 residues. CDR1 is GTSNPN and CDR2 is SVGIG in the germline V gene (reference sequence). The CDR3 DNA reads TGTGCCTGCCCCCGGGAGCCTGGCTCCTACGAGCAGTACTTC. Residues: CACPREPGSYEQYF.

This rearrangement joins TRBV24-1 to TRBJ2-5; 7 bases map to TRBD2. Germline CDR1 KGHDR, CDR2 SFDVKD. The CDR3 is 17 residues long. The V gene end was trimmed by 0 bases and the J gene end by 5 bases; junction bases not matched to a gene: 11. The CDR3 here is CATSDLQSGGQRETQYF. The DNA of the CDR3 is TGTGCCACCAGTGATTTGCAATCGGGGGGTCAGAGGGAGACCCAGTACTTC.

The V gene is TRBV7-9, the J gene TRBJ1-3; 8 bases are shared with TRBD1. Germline V CDR1 and CDR2: SEHNR, FQNEAQ (reference sequence). The CDR3 covers 16 residues. Trimming at V came to 5 bases and at J to 2 bases, leaving 8 bases not matched to a gene. Here the CDR3 reads CASSSRQGTAGNTIYF. CDR3 in DNA: TGTGCCAGCAGCAGTCGACAGGGGACCGCTGGAAACACCATATATTTT.

This clone has only one observation. The rearrangement joins TRBV7-3 to TRBJ2-1; a weak D match, TRBD1 (6 bases). The V end was cut by 2 bases, the J end by 5 bases, with 7 bases between. Germline-derived CDR1 and CDR2 are SGHTA and FQGTGA. This CDR3 has 13 residues. This chain's CDR3 is CASSLGTNNEQFF. The CDR3 DNA reads TGTGCCAGCAGCTTAGGGACAAACAATGAGCAGTTCTTC.

The V call is TRBV6-5, the J call TRBJ2-1; 8 bases agree with TRBD2. Losses at the gene ends were 11 bases for V and 7 bases for J; bases not matched to a gene: 10. Germline V CDR1 and CDR2: MNHEY, SVGAGI. This CDR3 spans 13 amino acids. In DNA form, the CDR3 reads TGTGCCCTGAAGGCGGGGGGCCGTAATGAGCAGTTCTTC. Translation: CALKAGGRNEQFF.

Note on this clone: This same CDR3 is encoded by further DNA sequences in the sample. This rearrangement joins TRBV7-3 to TRBJ2-3; 7 bases line up with TRBD2. Trimming removed 5 bases from V and 0 bases from J; junction bases left unmatched: 2. CDR1 and CDR2 from the germline V gene are SGHTA and FQGTGA. This CDR3 spans 14 amino acids. CDR3 DNA sequence: TGTGCCAGCAGCCCGACTAGCAGCACAGATACGCAGTATTTT. As protein: CASSPTSSTDTQYF.

The chain links TRBV6-1 to TRBJ1-4; tentatively, D is TRBD1 (5 bases). CDR1 MNHNS and CDR2 SASEGT come from the germline V gene. The V gene lost 3 bases and the J gene lost 2 bases, with 7 bases spanning the gap. The CDR3 runs to 14 residues. The DNA of the CDR3 is TGTGCCAGCAGTGAGGGGCCCACTAATGAAAAACTGTTTTTT. It yields the protein CASSEGPTNEKLFF.

The chain uses TRBV6-4 and TRBJ1-2, with 9 bases that match TRBD1. The ends lost 4 bases at V and 4 bases at J; junction bases unmatched: 7. Germline CDR1 reads MRHNA; CDR2 reads SNTAGT. There are 15 residues in the CDR3. CDR3 protein: CASSANGQGSYGYTF. Written as DNA, the CDR3 is TGTGCCAGCAGTGCCAACGGACAGGGGAGCTATGGCTACACCTTC.

This chain links TRBV3-1 (or the pseudogene TRBV3-2) with TRBJ1-6; 9 nucleotides match TRBD1. Trimming took 1 base from V and 10 from J; bases not matched to a gene: 11. This CDR3 comprises 17 residues. Per the germline V gene, CDR1 is LGHDT and CDR2 is YNNKEL (reference sequence). CDR3 protein: CASSQGTGASDDSPLHF. CDR3 DNA: TGTGCCAGCAGCCAAGGGACAGGGGCGTCTGATGACTCACCCCTCCACTTT.

The chain is built from TRBV28 and TRBJ2-2; no firm D call. Germline lookup yields CDR1 MDHEN and CDR2 SYDVKM. The CDR3 is 13 residues long. The V and J ends lost 6 bases and 4 bases respectively, with 9 bases between them. Here the CDR3 DNA reads TGTGCCAGCAGGGGCCAGTTCACCGGGGAGCTGTTTTTT. Its translation: CASRGQFTGELFF.

V usage is TRBV7-9 and J usage is TRBJ2-7, with 8 nucleotides matching TRBD1. Germline V gene lookup returns CDR1 SEHNR and CDR2 FQNEAQ (reference sequence). This CDR3 is built from 15 residues. The ends lost 3 bases at V and 0 bases at J; junction bases unmatched: 4. The CDR3 here is CASSLWDRSSYEQYF. The CDR3 coding sequence is TGTGCCAGCAGCTTGTGGGACAGGTCCTCCTACGAGCAGTACTTC.

This clone was detected only once. V and J are TRBV20-1 and TRBJ2-7; 11 positions match TRBD2. Germline CDR1 DFQATT, CDR2 SNEGSKA (reference sequence). This CDR3 region has 16 residues. The junction had 10 bases not matched to a gene; V was cut back by 6 bases and J by 0 bases. CDR3 sequence: CSASPGLAESSYEQYF. In DNA form, the CDR3 reads TGCAGTGCGAGTCCGGGACTAGCGGAAAGCTCCTACGAGCAGTACTTC.

This chain joins TRBV19 and TRBJ2-6; D remains ambiguous. Trimming took 7 bases from V and 0 from J, leaving 10 bases between them. The CDR3 has 15 amino acids. From germline, CDR1 is LNHDA and CDR2 SQIVND (reference sequence). In nucleotides, the CDR3 is TGTGCCAGTACATTAGTACTCTCTGGGGCCAACGTCCTGACTTTC. Its protein product is CASTLVLSGANVLTF.

The chain recombines TRBV30 with TRBJ1-4; perhaps TRBD1 as D (6 bases). V was pared by 0 bases and J by 7 bases, with 9 bases between. Germline V gene lookup returns CDR1 GTSNPN and CDR2 SVGIG (reference sequence). The CDR3 consists of 13 residues. CDR3 sequence (DNA): TGTGCCTGGAGTGTAACAGGGTTTGAAAAACTGTTTTTT. Residues: CAWSVTGFEKLFF.

The chain joins TRBV7-9 to TRBJ1-4, with D hard to call. V was clipped by 2 bases and J by 6 bases, with 10 bases between them. The CDR3 has 14 residues. Germline values: CDR1 SEHNR, CDR2 FQNEAQ (reference sequence). The CDR3 DNA is TGTGCCAGCAGCTTACCCCTGGGAGATGAAAAACTGTTTTTT. This translates into CASSLPLGDEKLFF.

The chain carries TRBV18 and TRBJ1-3; maybe TRBD1 (6 bases). The CDR3 is 13 amino acids. Germline CDR1 is KGHSH and CDR2 is LQKENI. V was shortened by 3 bases and J by 4 bases, with 7 bases between the two germline ends. The DNA for the CDR3 is TGTGCCAGCTCACCCGGACAGGGAAACACCATATATTTT. Translated, it gives CASSPGQGNTIYF.

The chain recombines TRBV28 with TRBJ2-3; D is perhaps TRBD1 (6 bases). Deletions cut 2 bases from V and 2 bases from J, with 17 bases between. Germline values: CDR1 MDHEN, CDR2 SYDVKM. This CDR3 region has 17 residues. The CDR3 coding sequence is TGTGCCAGCAGTTTACAGAGCGGACAGAGACTCACAGATACGCAGTATTTT. Encoded protein: CASSLQSGQRLTDTQYF.

The V call is TRBV10-3, the J call TRBJ1-3; D unresolved. The CDR3 runs 13 residues. V lost 11 bases, J lost 1 base, and 12 bases lay in between. CDR1 ENHRY and CDR2 SYGVKD come from the germline V gene. The CDR3 sequence is CALQRGSGNTIYF. For the CDR3, the DNA is TGTGCCCTTCAAAGAGGATCTGGAAACACCATATATTTT.